Below, 19 T cell receptor beta chains from the same sample are listed, as sequenced in a study of a mutant IDH1 vaccine in newly diagnosed glioma. Time point indicated: week 35, safety follow-up. Doses consisted of 300 ug of mutant IDH1 20-mer peptide each, paired with topical imiquimod. Their cognate antigens are unknown. Some clones are missing from TCRdb's copy, which holds only in-frame ones; the method was immunoSEQ multiplex PCR. The sample contains more than 60,000 clones, 74% of which appear only once. The sample in question was PBMCs, obtained from a glioma patient whose treatment included an IDH1 peptide vaccine. Source of these receptors: a man aged 45-60 years with glioma.

J is TRBJ2-7 and V is TRBV25-1; no clear D. CDR3 length: 15 amino acids. V gave up 5 bases and J gave up 3 bases, with 17 bases separating them. Germline V gene lookup returns CDR1 MGHDK and CDR2 SYGVNS. CDR3 residues: CASSSLRPDLYEQYF. The CDR3 bases are TGTGCCAGCAGTTCCCTTAGGCCCGACCTCTACGAGCAGTACTTC.

V and J are TRBV7-6 and TRBJ2-1; 9 bases are shared with TRBD1. The CDR3 length is 15 residues. V lost 5 bases to trimming and J lost 6 bases; unmatched junction nucleotides: 8. Per the germline V gene, CDR1 is SGHVS and CDR2 is FNYEAQ. For the CDR3, the DNA is TGTGCCAGCAGCCCGGGACAGGGCTTTATCAATGAGCAGTTCTTC. Translating gives CASSPGQGFINEQFF.

The CDR3 nucleotides read TGCGCCAGCAGCCAAGACTATAGCAATCAGCCCCAGCATTTT. This sequence encodes CASSQDYSNQPQHF. V and J are TRBV4-1 and TRBJ1-5, with no clear D. The CDR3 consists of 14 residues. The V end was cut by 0 bases, the J end by 0 bases, with 3 bases between. From germline, CDR1 is MGHRA and CDR2 YSYEKL.

The chain joins TRBV5-5 to TRBJ2-7; D remains unclear. Germline assignment: CDR1 SGHKS and CDR2 YYEKEE (reference sequence). The V end was cut by 1 base, the J end by 2 bases, with 10 bases between. The CDR3 has 14 amino acids. The DNA of the CDR3 is TGTGCCAGCAGCTTGTTCTACACCACCTACGAGCAGTACTTC. Residues: CASSLFYTTYEQYF.

This clone was detected once. The chain joins TRBV10-2 to TRBJ2-7; 7 nucleotides line up with TRBD1. The length of the CDR3 is 12 residues. Germline lookup yields CDR1 WSHSY and CDR2 SAAADI. V dropped 6 bases and J dropped 2; count of bases not matched to a gene: 1. The CDR3 DNA is TGCGCCAGCAGAAGGGGGCCCTACGAGCAGTACTTC. Translating it yields CASRRGPYEQYF.

The V gene is TRBV25-1, the J gene TRBJ1-1; unclear D gene. The CDR3 is 15 residues long. V was trimmed by 3 bases and J by 7 bases, leaving 18 bases between them. Germline CDR1 is MGHDK and CDR2 is SYGVNS. The CDR3 reads CASSDSGSQIYEAFF. The CDR3, as DNA: TGTGCCAGCAGTGACTCGGGTAGCCAGATCTATGAAGCTTTCTTT.

CDR3 residues: CASSLAEWDTQYF. In DNA form, the CDR3 reads TGTGCCAGCAGTTTGGCCGAATGGGATACGCAGTATTTT. The chain has TRBV2 and TRBJ2-3; no clear D gene. The V end was cut by 5 bases, the J end by 6 bases, with 12 bases between. Per germline, CDR1 SNHLY and CDR2 FYNNEI. CDR3 length: 13 amino acids.

J is TRBJ1-2 and V is TRBV4-1; TRBD1 is a possible D gene (5 bases). This CDR3 has 14 residues. Germline CDR1 is MGHRA and CDR2 is YSYEKL. Between the trimmed V and J ends, which lost 4 bases and 4 bases, there was a span of 13 bases. The CDR3 region is CASSPSLQGYGYTF. CDR3 bases: TGCGCCAGCAGCCCCTCGCTCCAGGGCTATGGCTACACCTTC.

This clone was observed at least ten times. This chain connects TRBV29-1 to TRBJ1-1, with D unclear. The germline V gene has CDR1 SQVTM and CDR2 ANQGSEA. V dropped 0 bases and J dropped 7 bases, with 15 bases sitting between them. The CDR3 totals 14 residues. The DNA of the CDR3 is TGCAGCGTTGAAGAAGGGCTCCTAGAGGGTGAAGCTTTCTTT. Residues: CSVEEGLLEGEAFF.

This clone has just a few counts. V usage is TRBV7-8 and J usage is TRBJ2-7; 7 positions agree with TRBD2. The CDR3 runs to 16 residues. The V gene end was trimmed by 5 bases and the J gene end by 2 bases; junction bases not matched to a gene: 12. The germline CDR1 and CDR2 sequences are SGHVS and FQNEAQ. The CDR3 protein is CASSLQQRGIPYEQYF. In nucleotides, the CDR3 is TGTGCCAGCAGCCTACAACAGCGGGGTATCCCCTACGAGCAGTACTTC.

The chain employs TRBV2 and TRBJ2-5, with TRBD1 matching over 8 bases. Unmatched junction bases numbered 8, after V lost 6 bases and J lost 2 bases. This CDR3 contains 15 residues. Germline CDR1 reads SNHLY; CDR2 reads FYNNEI. In DNA, the CDR3 is TGTGCCAGCAGAGCCGGGACAGGAACTCAAGAGACCCAGTACTTC. This translates into CASRAGTGTQETQYF.

The DNA of the CDR3 is TGTGCCAGCAGTGAACGGACGGGACTTTTGGCTTTCTTT. It is translated as CASSERTGLLAFF. The rearrangement joins TRBV6-1 to TRBJ1-1; possibly TRBD1 for D (5 bases). The CDR3 totals 13 residues. Between the trimmed V and J ends, which lost 2 bases and 11 bases, there was a span of 15 bases. The germline gives CDR1 MNHNS, CDR2 SASEGT.

V is TRBV2 and J is TRBJ1-2, with 8 bases aligning to TRBD1. V lost 9 bases and J lost 0; bases outside the gene matches: 3. CDR3 length: 13 residues. Germline values: CDR1 SNHLY, CDR2 FYNNEI. The CDR3 nucleotides read TGTGCCAGTAGACAGGGGACTAACTATGGCTACACCTTC. It encodes CASRQGTNYGYTF.

The chain recombines TRBV2 with TRBJ1-5; D is undetermined. This CDR3 has 15 amino acids. V lost 1 base, J lost 6 bases, and 13 bases lay in between. CDR1 is SNHLY, CDR2 FYNNEI, per germline. The CDR3, as DNA: TGTGCCAGCAGTGAAGAAAGGGCCGGAGGTCAGCCCCAGCATTTT. This codes for CASSEERAGGQPQHF.

The rearrangement joins TRBV9 to TRBJ2-7, with TRBD2 matching over 9 bases. The V gene end was trimmed by 0 bases and the J gene end by 5 bases; junction bases not matched to a gene: 3. The CDR3 consists of 14 residues. Germline CDR1 SGDLS, CDR2 YYNGEE. The CDR3 nucleotides are TGTGCCAGCAGCGTAGACCTAGCGGGGAACGAGCAGTACTTC. Its protein product is CASSVDLAGNEQYF.

This clone is a singleton in its sample. The chain joins TRBV25-1 to TRBJ2-1; the match to TRBD2 covers 10 bases. The V gene's germline CDR1 is MGHDK and CDR2 SYGVNS. The CDR3 has 15 amino acids. V shed 3 bases, J shed 5 bases, and the junction held 4 bases outside the gene matches. CDR3 coding DNA: TGTGCCAGCAGTGATCCCAGCGGGGGGGACAATGAGCAGTTCTTC. This encodes CASSDPSGGDNEQFF. Complete variable domain (other parts from reference TRBV25-1 and TRBJ2-1): EADIYQTPRYLVIGTGKKITLECSQTMGHDKMYWYQQDPGMELHLIHYSYGVNSTEKGDLSSESTVSRIRTEHFPLTLESARPSHTSQYLCASSDPSGGDNEQFFGPGTRLTVL.

The chain links TRBV19 to TRBJ1-5; TRBD1 agrees at 12 bases. The CDR3 has 14 residues. Germline trimming cut 7 bases from V and 7 bases from J; bases unmatched to any gene: 5. CDR1 and CDR2 from the germline V gene are LNHDA and SQIVND (reference sequence). For the CDR3, the DNA is TGTGCCAGTACCGGGACAGGGGGCCGGCAGCCCCAGCATTTT. Its translation: CASTGTGGRQPQHF.

The genes are TRBV10-1 and TRBJ1-1, with D perhaps TRBD1 (5 bases). CDR1 WNHNN and CDR2 SYGVQD come from the germline V gene (reference sequence). The V end was cut by 3 bases, the J end by 3 bases, with 11 bases between. The CDR3 is 14 amino acids. CDR3: CASSDQGPDTEAFF. The CDR3 coding sequence is TGCGCCAGCAGTGATCAGGGTCCGGACACTGAAGCTTTCTTT.

The chain is built from TRBV27 and TRBJ2-3; 8 nucleotides align to TRBD2. The V and J ends lost 0 bases and 5 bases, in that order; junction bases with no gene match: 7. The CDR3 runs to 16 residues. Germline CDR1 and CDR2: MNHEY and SMNVEV (reference sequence). This CDR3 is CASSLSNGGGKDTQYF. For the CDR3, the DNA is TGTGCCAGCAGTTTATCAAACGGGGGGGGGAAAGATACGCAGTATTTT.